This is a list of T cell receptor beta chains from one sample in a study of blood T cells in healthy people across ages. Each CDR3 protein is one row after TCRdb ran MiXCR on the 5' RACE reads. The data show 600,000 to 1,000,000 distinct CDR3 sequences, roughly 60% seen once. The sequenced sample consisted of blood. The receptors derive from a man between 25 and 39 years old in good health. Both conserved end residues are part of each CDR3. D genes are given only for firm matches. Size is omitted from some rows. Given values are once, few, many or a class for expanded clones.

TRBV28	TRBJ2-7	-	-	TGTGCCAGCAGAGCACACTTTGCGGGACTTAGGACCTACGAGCAGTACTTC	CASRAHFAGLRTYEQYF
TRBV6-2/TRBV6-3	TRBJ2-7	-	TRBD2	TGTGCCAGCAGAGAGATCGGGACTACATCCTACGAGCAGTACTTC	CASREIGTTSYEQYF
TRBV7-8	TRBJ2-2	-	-	TGTGCCAGCAGGCCCCAGGGCCTCACCGGGGAGCTGTTTTTT	CASRPQGLTGELFF
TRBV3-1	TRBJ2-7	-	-	TGTGCCAGCAGCGAACGGGGGCTCCTCTCCTACGAGCAGTACTTC	CASSERGLLSYEQYF
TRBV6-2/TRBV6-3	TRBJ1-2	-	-	TGTGCCAGCAGTTACGACGGAGGGTATGGCTACACCTTC	CASSYDGGYGYTF
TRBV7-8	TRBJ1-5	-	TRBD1	TGTGCCAGCAGCCTACGAGACAGGGGACGGGGTCAGCCCCAGCATTTT	CASSLRDRGRGQPQHF
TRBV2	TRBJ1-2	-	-	TGTGCCAGCAGTCAACAGCTCAACTATGGCTACACCTTC	CASSQQLNYGYTF
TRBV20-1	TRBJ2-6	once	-	TGCAGTGCCCCTATAGGGACTTTC	CSAPIGTF
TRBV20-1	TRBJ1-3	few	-	TGCAGTGCTAGAGTAGGGACCTCTGGAAACACCATATATTTT	CSARVGTSGNTIYF
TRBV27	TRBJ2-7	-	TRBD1	TGTGCCAGCAGTTTATCGCCGGGACAGGGGGTTACCTTCTACGAGCAGTACTTC	CASSLSPGQGVTFYEQYF
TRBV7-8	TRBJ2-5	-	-	TGTGCCAGCGGGTTCTTCAGGGAGACCCAGTACTTC	CASGFFRETQYF
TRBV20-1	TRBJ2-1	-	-	TGCAGTGCTAGAGACTTTTCACGGGCCCCCTACAATGAGCAGTTCTTC	CSARDFSRAPYNEQFF
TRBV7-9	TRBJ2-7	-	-	TGTGCCAGCAGCTTAGCGGGGACTTTTAGCTCCTACGAGCAGTACTTC	CASSLAGTFSSYEQYF
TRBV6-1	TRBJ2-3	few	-	TGTGCCAGCACTAACCCAAACACGGGAACAGATACGCAGTATTTT	CASTNPNTGTDTQYF
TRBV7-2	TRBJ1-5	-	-	TGTGCCAGCAGCTTAGCAGGGGTCGATCAGCCCCAGCATTTT	CASSLAGVDQPQHF
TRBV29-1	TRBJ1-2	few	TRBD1	TGCAGCGCAATGGGACAGCAGATCCCTGGCCTTAACTATGGCTACACCTTC	CSAMGQQIPGLNYGYTF
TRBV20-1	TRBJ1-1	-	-	TGCAGTGCTGGCCATATGGGGGTACGGGTGGAAGCTTTCTTT	CSAGHMGVRVEAFF
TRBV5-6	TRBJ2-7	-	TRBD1	TGTGCCAACAGCGTCGACAGGGACGAGCAGTACTTC	CANSVDRDEQYF
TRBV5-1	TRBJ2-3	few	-	TGCGCCAGCAGACCCGGAGGGCACACAGATACGCAGTATTTT	CASRPGGHTDTQYF
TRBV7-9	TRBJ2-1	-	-	TGTGCCAGCAGCCCCTACTGGGTAGGGGATGAGCAGTTCTTC	CASSPYWVGDEQFF
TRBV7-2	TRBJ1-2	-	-	TGTGCCGGCCGGGACCCACCGTCCCATGGCTACACCTTC	CAGRDPPSHGYTF
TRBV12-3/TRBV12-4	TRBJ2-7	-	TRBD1	TGTGCCAGCAGGGGACAAAGGGGGCCCTACGAGCAGTACTTC	CASRGQRGPYEQYF
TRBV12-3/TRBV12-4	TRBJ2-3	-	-	TGTGCCAGCCATGGCAGGGTGAGAGGAGATACGCAGTATTTT	CASHGRVRGDTQYF
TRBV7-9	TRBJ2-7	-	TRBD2	TGTGCCAGCAGCATCGGGGGGTCCGGCTACGAGCAGTACTTC	CASSIGGSGYEQYF
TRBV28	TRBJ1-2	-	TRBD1	TGTGCCAGCAGAGGGGGCCTCTCGGGCGGCTACACCTTC	CASRGGLSGGYTF
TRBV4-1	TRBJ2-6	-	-	TGCGCCAGCAGCCACGATCGACAGTCTGGGGCCAACGTCCTGACTTTC	CASSHDRQSGANVLTF
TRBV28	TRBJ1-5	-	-	TGTGCCAGCAGTTTGTCGGGGGCCTACAAGCGGGCCCAGCATTTT	CASSLSGAYKRAQHF
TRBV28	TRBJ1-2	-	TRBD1	TGTGCCTCGTGCACGGGGGGACAGGAAGGCTACACCTTC	CASCTGGQEGYTF
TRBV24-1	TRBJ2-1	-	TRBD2	TGTGCCACCAGTGACGGGGGGGGGAATGAGCAGTTCTTC	CATSDGGGNEQFF
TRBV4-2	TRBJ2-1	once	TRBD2	TGTGCCAGCAGCCGAGGCGCTAGCGGGAGCTCCTACAATGAGCAGTTCTTC	CASSRGASGSSYNEQFF
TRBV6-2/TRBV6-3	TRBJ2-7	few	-	TGTGCCAGCAGGGGGTCGTCCCAATACGAGCAGTACTTC	CASRGSSQYEQYF
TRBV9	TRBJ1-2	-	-	TGTGCCAGCAGCGTAGGGGAGGACTTCAACTATGGCTACACCTTC	CASSVGEDFNYGYTF
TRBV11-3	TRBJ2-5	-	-	TGTGCCAGCAGCCCCTCGGCCCAGTACTTC	CASSPSAQYF
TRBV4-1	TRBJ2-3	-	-	TGCGCCAGCAGCCAAGGGAGAAAGTCAGATACGCAGTATTTT	CASSQGRKSDTQYF
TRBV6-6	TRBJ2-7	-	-	TGTGCCAGCAGGTGGGGGGGACAAAGCTACGAGCAGTACTTC	CASRWGGQSYEQYF
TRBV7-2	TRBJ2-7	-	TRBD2	TGTGCCAGCAGCCGAAAACTAGCGGGAGGGGTAGGGCAGTACTTC	CASSRKLAGGVGQYF